The text below deals with one TCR beta chain. The data stem from a study of shared clonotypes between healthy human individuals. Turning to the study itself: With ages of 18 to 49, the donors were a couple of women and a few men.

Germline-derived CDR1 and CDR2 are MNHEY and SVGAGI. V gave up 2 bases and J gave up 9 bases, with 13 bases separating them. The CDR3 extends over 14 amino acids. All donors were Caucasian adults living in Nashville, Tennessee. PBMC DNA, left unsorted, was sequenced on ten immunoSEQ deep assay plates. Using immunoSEQ multiplex PCR, the repertoire was profiled, and TCRdb retains in-frame clones only, with some absent. This sample has 550,000 to 600,000 clones, with 70% to 80% found just once. The receptor comes from a woman between 40 and 55 years old in good health. Some clones in this sample may be carry-over from other donors' samples. The chain recombines TRBV6-5 with TRBJ1-4; D perhaps matches TRBD1 (5 bases). Sequencing was done on a sample of PBMCs. The DNA of the CDR3 is TGTGCCAGCAGTTACGACGGGGGGGGGAAAAAACTGTTTTTT. Residues: CASSYDGGGKKLFF.